This T cell receptor beta chain is from a study of T cell responses to AZD1222 COVID-19 vaccine. Produced via immunoSEQ multiplex PCR; TCRdb's table is partial and in-frame only. The sample yields over 150,000 clones, 90% to 95% seen once. V shed 5 bases and J shed 3 bases, with 11 bases lying between them. The CDR3 has 13 residues. Germline CDR1 SGHRS, CDR2 YFSETQ. The TCR sequence derives from an adult who received the MenACWY meningococcal vaccine as a control. The sequenced sample was peripheral blood, obtained 28 days after the second dose of the MenACWY control vaccine. V gene TRBV5-1 combines with J gene TRBJ1-2; a weak D match, TRBD1 (6 bases). CDR3: CASRWGRDYGYTF. The CDR3 nucleotides read TGCGCCAGCAGGTGGGGGCGCGACTATGGCTACACCTTC.